This T cell receptor (beta chain) was profiled in a study of shared clonotypes between healthy human individuals. About the research overall: Researchers drew samples from a couple of women and three men aged 18 to 49. There were three CD4 naive, three CD4 memory, two CD8 naive and one CD8 memory plates per donor.

Germline V gene sequence: CDR1 SGHRS, CDR2 YFSETQ. The CDR3 length is 16 residues. V was trimmed by 0 bases and J by 3 bases, leaving 14 bases between them. Repertoires were generated with immunoSEQ multiplex PCR, while TCRdb's copy carries only in-frame clones and drops some. The top ten clones hold approximately 0.5% of a sample with over a million clones, around 82% of them seen once. This clonotype was obtained from a man younger than 35 in good health. Some clones in this sample may be carry-over from other donors' samples. The chain combines TRBV5-1 with TRBJ2-3; D is unresolved. Input material: memory CD4+ T cells from PBMCs. The subset is: CD45RA-negative fraction. The CDR3 bases are TGCGCCAGCAGCTTGGGTGGGCGAGACGGGACAGATACGCAGTATTTT. This sequence encodes CASSLGGRDGTDTQYF.